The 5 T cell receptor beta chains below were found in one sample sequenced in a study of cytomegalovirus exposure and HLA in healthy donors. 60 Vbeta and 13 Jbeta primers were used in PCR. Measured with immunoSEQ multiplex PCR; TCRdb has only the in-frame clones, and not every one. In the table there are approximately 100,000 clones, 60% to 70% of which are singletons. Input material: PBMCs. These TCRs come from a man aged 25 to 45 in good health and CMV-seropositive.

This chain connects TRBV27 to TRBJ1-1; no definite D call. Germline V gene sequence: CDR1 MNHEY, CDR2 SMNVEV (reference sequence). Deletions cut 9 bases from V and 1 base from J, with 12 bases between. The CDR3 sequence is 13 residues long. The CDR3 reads CASWRLANTEAFF. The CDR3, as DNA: TGTGCCAGTTGGCGGCTCGCGAACACTGAAGCTTTCTTT.

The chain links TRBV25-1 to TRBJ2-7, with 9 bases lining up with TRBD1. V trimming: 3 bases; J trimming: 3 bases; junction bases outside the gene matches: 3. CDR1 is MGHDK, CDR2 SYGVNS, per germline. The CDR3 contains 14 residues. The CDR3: CASSEGTGSYEQYF. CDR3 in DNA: TGTGCCAGCAGTGAGGGGACAGGGAGCTACGAGCAGTACTTC.

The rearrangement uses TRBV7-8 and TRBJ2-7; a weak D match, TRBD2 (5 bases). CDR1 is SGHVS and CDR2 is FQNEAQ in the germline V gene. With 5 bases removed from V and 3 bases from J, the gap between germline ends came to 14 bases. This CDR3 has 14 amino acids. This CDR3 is CASSGSGGFYEQYF. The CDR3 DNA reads TGTGCCAGCAGCGGATCGGGCGGGTTCTACGAGCAGTACTTC.

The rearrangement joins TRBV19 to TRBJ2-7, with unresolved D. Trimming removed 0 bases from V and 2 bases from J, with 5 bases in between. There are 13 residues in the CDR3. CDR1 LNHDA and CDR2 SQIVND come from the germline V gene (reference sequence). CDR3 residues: CASSIDPAYEQYF. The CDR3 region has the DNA TGTGCCAGTAGTATAGATCCAGCCTACGAGCAGTACTTC.

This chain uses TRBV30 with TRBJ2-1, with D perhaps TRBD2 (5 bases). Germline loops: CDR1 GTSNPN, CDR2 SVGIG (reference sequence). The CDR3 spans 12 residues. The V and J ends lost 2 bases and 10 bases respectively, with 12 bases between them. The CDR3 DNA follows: TGTGCCTGGAGTCCCCGAGGGAGCGAGCAGTTCTTC. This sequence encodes CAWSPRGSEQFF.